The clone carrying this TCR beta chain was observed once. This record belongs to a study of blood T cell repertoires in COVID-19. Study-level background: Specimens from acute and convalescent COVID-19 originated in the United States, Italy and Spain. In each case, the material was cDNA or gDNA derived from T cells, B-cell-depleted T cells, or PBMCs.

CDR1 and CDR2 (germline): MNHNS, SASEGT. The CDR3 contains 15 residues. Deletions cut 1 base from V and 0 bases from J, with 6 bases between. TCRdb's table, derived via immunoSEQ multiplex PCR, lists solely in-frame clones and lacks some. This sample yields about 110,000 clones, of which 88% are seen a single time; 2.4% belongs to the top ten. The sequence was obtained from a human donor in a cohort sampled during active COVID-19. The specimen was peripheral blood. The chain uses TRBV6-1 and TRBJ2-2; unclear D gene. The CDR3 protein is CASSEDRTNTGELFF. The CDR3 bases are TGTGCCAGCAGTGAAGACAGAACGAACACCGGGGAGCTGTTTTTT.